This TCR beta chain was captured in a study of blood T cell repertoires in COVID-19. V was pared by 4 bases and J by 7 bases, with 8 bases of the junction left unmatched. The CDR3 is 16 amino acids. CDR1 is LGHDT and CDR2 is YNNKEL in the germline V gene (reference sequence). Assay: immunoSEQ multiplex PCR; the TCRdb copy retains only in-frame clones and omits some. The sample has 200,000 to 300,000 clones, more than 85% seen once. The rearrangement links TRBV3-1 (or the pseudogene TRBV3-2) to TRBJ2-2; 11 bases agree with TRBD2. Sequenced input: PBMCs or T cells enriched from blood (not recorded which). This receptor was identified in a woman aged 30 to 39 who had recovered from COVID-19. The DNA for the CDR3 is TGTGCCAGCAGCCCGATAGCGGGAGGGCCGATCGGGGAGCTGTTTTTT. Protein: CASSPIAGGPIGELFF.